Listed here is a single T cell receptor (beta chain). Its antigen is not yet known. There are no base qualities to consult, and no much larger clone falls within one base. Whole blood was collected in K2EDTA tubes by collaborating institutions according to the institutions' own protocols. For TCRbeta analysis, collaborators shipped samples as frozen whole blood, isolated PBMCs, or DNA extracted from either of those sample types. The V and J ends are trimmed by 3 bases and 0 bases, leaving 6 bases between them. Including the terminal cysteine and phenylalanine, the CDR3 comprises 13 residues. The only DNA kept is the CDR3, 39 bases in frame from the first base. These data originate in a study of blood T cell repertoires in COVID-19 (dated by TCRdb to 2020 to 2021). Study-wide context: The collaborator samples originated in the United States, Italy and Spain and spanned the acute and convalescent phases of COVID-19. A de-identified subject ID, COVID-19 status, age in years and sex were almost always included in the sample metadata. The material from the prospective study consisted of cDNA or gDNA derived from T cells, B-cell-depleted T cells, or PBMCs. A freely available public database, intended as a resource for researchers studying the immune response to SARS-CoV-2, is where the repertoires were released. Where HLA class I and class II types were available, the types were taken from metadata supplied by the sample provider, not from assay-based typing. The samples were drawn from the first 160 participants of the ongoing ImmuneRACE study and from 1,254 subjects provided by 6 global collaborators. Deeply sampled blood TCRbeta repertoires from subjects exposed to, actively infected with, or recovered from COVID-19 were included in the dataset.

What the work shows at the level of the full study, not this receptor alone: The amount of clinical and demographic metadata varied by source and participant and was provided uncurated.

The immunoSEQ Assay, a bias-controlled multiplex PCR, was used to amplify TCRbeta CDR3 regions from genomic DNA. The authors' pipeline ran thus. The number of nucleated cells in each sample was estimated by amplification of reference gene primers within the assay. To quantify the absolute abundance of each unique TCRbeta CDR3 rearrangement, sequence reads were collapsed and filtered. For each sample, productive Simpson clonality was calculated as the square root of Simpson's diversity index across productive rearrangements. TCRdb limited this immuneACCESS table to in-frame rearrangements with V and J called. A share of clones is missing; checked studies link under half to unresolved V genes, and the rest is unexplained. V, J and clone size reflect that table, while D and trimming were determined from the DNA. In all, the sample holds just under 85,000 clones, and 83% of those were seen once. The ten largest clones capture about 29% of the sample.

Sequencing was carried out using peripheral blood. The sequence links TRBV12-3 or TRBV12-4 to TRBJ2-7; the D segment cannot be called with confidence. The source is a woman aged 80 or older with acute or convalescent COVID-19. The CDR3 in this case is CASSLSYSYEQYF. The DNA is as follows: TGTGCCAGCAGTTTGAGTTACTCCTACGAGCAGTACTTC.